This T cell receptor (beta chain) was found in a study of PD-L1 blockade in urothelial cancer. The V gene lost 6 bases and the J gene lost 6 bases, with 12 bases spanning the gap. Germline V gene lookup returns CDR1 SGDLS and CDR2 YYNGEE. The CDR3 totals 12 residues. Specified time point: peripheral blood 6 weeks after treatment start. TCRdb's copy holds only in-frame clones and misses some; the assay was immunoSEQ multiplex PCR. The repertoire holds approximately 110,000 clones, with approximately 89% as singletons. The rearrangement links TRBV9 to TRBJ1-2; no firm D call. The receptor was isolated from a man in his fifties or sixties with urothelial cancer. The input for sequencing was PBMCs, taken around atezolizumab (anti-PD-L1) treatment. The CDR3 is CASTNSKDGYTF. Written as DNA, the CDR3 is TGTGCCAGCACTAATTCCAAAGATGGCTACACCTTC.